The following is a TCR beta chain sequence with its context. What it recognizes is unknown. Profiling relied on immunoSEQ multiplex PCR, and the TCRdb table lists in-frame clones only, not all of them. Here the sample spans over a million clones, around 95% being singletons. This entry belongs to a study of shared clonotypes between healthy human individuals. About the study: The composition of the donors was a couple of women and a few men aged 18 to 49.

Per germline, CDR1 WNHNN and CDR2 SYGVQD (reference sequence). This CDR3 comprises 15 residues. V gave up 2 bases and J gave up 1 base, with 8 bases separating them. Study-wide points: With a few donors compared, around 5.4% of naive CD4 clonotypes were shared.

The rearrangement joins TRBV10-1 to TRBJ2-2; a possible D gene is TRBD1 (6 bases). The sequence was collected from a man aged 30 to 39 in good health. The sequencing sample was made of naive CD4+ T cells sorted from blood. As to subset: CD45RA+ positively selected. The CDR3 coding sequence is TGCGCCAGCAGTGAGGGGACAAGGAACACCGGGGAGCTGTTTTTT. It translates to CASSEGTRNTGELFF.